Presented here are 21 T cell receptor beta chains from one specimen sequenced in a study of T cells in Graves' hyperthyroidism and ophthalmopathy. Using RNA transcripts as the source, TCR beta CDR3 regions were amplified. First-round RT-PCR with HTBI primers amplified the TCR CDR3 region. TCRdb independently ran MiXCR on the multiplex PCR reads; one entry per CDR3 protein. The sample includes about 530,000 distinct CDR3 sequences, 17% of them seen just once. The specimen was blood. Receptor source: a woman under 30 with Graves' ophthalmopathy.

This clonotype was detected ten times or more. The chain uses TRBV27 and TRBJ1-1; 8 positions agree with TRBD1. Germline V gives CDR1 MNHEY, CDR2 SMNVEV (reference sequence). After removal of 6 bases from V and 2 bases from J, the junction contained 5 bases not matched to a gene. The CDR3 has 14 amino acids. CDR3 nucleotide sequence: TGTGCCAGCAGCTTCAGGGGGCACAACACTGAAGCTTTCTTT. As protein: CASSFRGHNTEAFF.

This clonotype has at least ten counts. V usage is TRBV7-3 and J usage is TRBJ1-6, with D perhaps TRBD1 (5 bases). Germline V lookup: CDR1 SGHTA, CDR2 FQGTGA. The CDR3 totals 13 residues. V gave up 5 bases and J gave up 12 bases, with 14 bases separating them. CDR3 in DNA: TGTGCCAGCAGCCCCGGCGACGGGGGACCCCTCCACTTT. It translates to CASSPGDGGPLHF. The full variable domain, its missing parts supplied by reference TRBV7-3 and TRBJ1-6, is GAGVSQTPSNKVTEKGKYVELRCDPISGHTALYWYRQSLGQGPEFLIYFQGTGAADDSGLPNDRFFAVRPEGSVSTLKIQRTERGDSAVYLCASSPGDGGPLHFGNGTRLTVT.

This clonotype showed up many times. This rearrangement joins TRBV28 to TRBJ2-3; TRBD2 matches at 14 bases. There are 17 residues in the CDR3. J gave up 5 bases and V 5 bases, and 9 bases lay outside the gene matches. The germline V gene has CDR1 MDHEN and CDR2 SYDVKM. CDR3 in amino acids: CASSIGGLAGEGDTQYF. In nucleotides, the CDR3 is TGTGCCAGCAGTATCGGGGGACTAGCGGGAGAGGGAGATACGCAGTATTTT.

The chain carries TRBV5-6 and TRBJ1-2; D gene ambiguous. The CDR3 loop spans 13 amino acids. The V end was cut by 4 bases, the J end by 10 bases, with 17 bases between. From germline, CDR1 is SGHDT and CDR2 YYEEEE. CDR3 in DNA: TGTGCCAGCAGCCGATTTCCAGGTGAAGACTACACCTTC. The encoded protein is CASSRFPGEDYTF.

Ten or more counts support this clonotype. The chain carries TRBV30 and TRBJ1-1, with D tentatively TRBD1 (6 bases). Trimming stripped 5 bases from V and 5 bases from J, with 12 bases between. CDR1 and CDR2 (germline): GTSNPN, SVGIG (reference sequence). This CDR3 contains 12 residues. The CDR3 sequence: CAWGNRVTEAFF. The CDR3 DNA sequence: TGTGCCTGGGGGAACAGGGTGACTGAAGCTTTCTTT.

There are many counts of this clonotype. The J gene is TRBJ2-1, the V gene TRBV7-8; 7 positions match TRBD2. The CDR3 loop spans 15 amino acids. V lost 0 bases to trimming and J lost 6 bases; unmatched junction nucleotides: 5. The germline V gene encodes CDR1 SGHVS and CDR2 FQNEAQ. CDR3 nucleotides: TGTGCCAGCAGCTTAGCGGGCGGGAGCCTCAATGAGCAGTTCTTC. It translates to CASSLAGGSLNEQFF.

In this sample, this clonotype turned up a few times. The gene calls are TRBV6-1 and TRBJ1-2; D call uncertain. Germline CDR1 is MNHNS and CDR2 is SASEGT. V lost 4 bases, J lost 3 bases, and 9 bases lay in between. The CDR3 loop spans 13 amino acids. The CDR3 nucleotides read TGTGCCAGCAGTGTAAGGTTTGACTATGGCTACACCTTC. Translating gives CASSVRFDYGYTF.

V gene TRBV7-3 combines with J gene TRBJ2-3; 8 bases agree with TRBD2. There are 14 residues in the CDR3. J gave up 4 bases and V 4 bases, and 4 bases lay outside the gene matches. Looked up from germline, CDR1 is SGHTA and CDR2 is FQGTGA. The CDR3 DNA sequence: TGTGCCAGCAGCTCGGGGGGGAGGTCAGATACGCAGTATTTT. Its protein is CASSSGGRSDTQYF. Variable domain in full (rest from reference TRBV7-3 and TRBJ2-3): GAGVSQTPSNKVTEKGKYVELRCDPISGHTALYWYRQSLGQGPEFLIYFQGTGAADDSGLPNDRFFAVRPEGSVSTLKIQRTERGDSAVYLCASSSGGRSDTQYFGPGTRLTVL.

This chain uses TRBV7-2 with TRBJ2-5, with TRBD2 matching 13 bases. Germline V gene data show CDR1 as SGHTA and CDR2 as FQGNSA. V trimming: 11 bases; J trimming: 4 bases; junction bases outside the gene matches: 10. CDR3 size: 15 residues. In DNA form, the CDR3 reads TGTGCCTCAGAAGGGACTAGCGGGGCCGCAGAGACCCAGTACTTC. Amino acids: CASEGTSGAAETQYF.

This chain joins TRBV3-1 and TRBJ2-7; D remains unclear. Near its end, the DNA agrees better with TRBJ2-1, so the J call may be wrong. The CDR3 extends over 12 amino acids. Germline V gene data show CDR1 as LGHDT and CDR2 as YNNKEL (reference sequence). CDR3 loop: CASSQAAYEQFF. In nucleotides, the CDR3 is TGTGCCAGCAGCCAAGCGGCTTACGAGCAGTTCTTC.

This clonotype was detected ten times or more. This chain joins TRBV11-2 and TRBJ1-2; TRBD1 matches 9 bases. Per germline, CDR1 SGHAT and CDR2 FQNNGV. The V segment lost 3 bases and the J segment 3 bases; nucleotides outside the gene matches: 8. CDR3 length equals 16 residues. For the CDR3, the DNA is TGTGCCAGCAGCTTGGGACAGGGATTTGGGGACTATGGCTACACCTTC. It encodes CASSLGQGFGDYGYTF.

This clonotype occurred a few times. The J gene is TRBJ1-4, the V gene TRBV6-5, with D perhaps matching TRBD1 (5 bases). Per the germline V gene, CDR1 is MNHEY and CDR2 is SVGAGI. CDR3 length: 14 amino acids. Trimming removed 1 base at V and 8 bases at J, with 11 bases between. The CDR3 here is CASSYFRGSEKLFF. In nucleotides, the CDR3 is TGTGCCAGCAGTTACTTCCGGGGCAGCGAAAAACTGTTTTTT.

The sample holds many counts of this clonotype. The chain has TRBV28 and TRBJ2-3; the D is unclear. CDR1 and CDR2 (germline): MDHEN, SYDVKM. This CDR3 has 14 residues. Trimming pared 5 bases from V and 3 bases from J, leaving 12 bases between. Written as DNA, the CDR3 is TGTGCCAGCAGTGAAAACCCGATGACAGATACGCAGTATTTT. Amino acid sequence: CASSENPMTDTQYF. Full variable domain (outside the CDR3, taken from reference TRBV28 and TRBJ2-3): DVKVTQSSRYLVKRTGEKVFLECVQDMDHENMFWYRQDPGLGLRLIYFSYDVKMKEKGDIPEGYSVSREKKERFSLILESASTNQTSMYLCASSENPMTDTQYFGPGTRLTVL.

This clonotype was detected many times. The chain recombines TRBV7-9 with TRBJ2-5; possible D gene TRBD1, 5 bases. The CDR3 covers 16 residues. V lost 1 base, J lost 5 bases, and 17 bases lay in between. Germline values: CDR1 SEHNR, CDR2 FQNEAQ (reference sequence). CDR3 nucleotides: TGTGCCAGCAGCTTAGGCGACCGAGGTCCAGGGGAGACCCAGTACTTC. Amino acid sequence: CASSLGDRGPGETQYF.

The chain is built from TRBV19 and TRBJ1-1; no clear D gene. Germline CDR1 LNHDA, CDR2 SQIVND (reference sequence). Trimming removed 6 bases at V and 4 bases at J, with 6 bases between. This CDR3 region has 11 residues. The CDR3 loop is CASRGFTEAFF. For the CDR3, the DNA is TGTGCCAGTAGGGGGTTCACTGAAGCTTTCTTT. Based on the CDR3 plus reference TRBV19 and TRBJ1-1, the full variable domain is DGGITQSPKYLFRKEGQNVTLSCEQNLNHDAMYWYRQDPGQGLRLIYYSQIVNDFQKGDIAEGYSVSREKKESFPLTVTSAQKNPTAFYLCASRGFTEAFFGQGTRLTVV.

The genes are TRBV19 and TRBJ1-2; 11 positions agree with TRBD1. In germline, CDR1 is LNHDA, CDR2 SQIVND (reference sequence). This CDR3 region has 18 residues. V lost 2 bases to trimming and J lost 2 bases; unmatched junction nucleotides: 10. CDR3 nucleotide sequence: TGTGCCAGTAGTATATCCGCCGGGACAGGGGGTCGAAACTATGGCTACACCTTC. Translated: CASSISAGTGGRNYGYTF. The entire variable domain, with the rest obtained from reference TRBV19 and TRBJ1-2, is as follows: DGGITQSPKYLFRKEGQNVTLSCEQNLNHDAMYWYRQDPGQGLRLIYYSQIVNDFQKGDIAEGYSVSREKKESFPLTVTSAQKNPTAFYLCASSISAGTGGRNYGYTFGSGTRLTVV.

In the case of this clonotype: This sequence may be a read error, since a much larger clone differs from it by one base. V is TRBV29-1 and J is TRBJ1-3; D might be TRBD1 (5 bases). V was shortened by 5 bases and J by 4 bases, with 12 bases between the two germline ends. Germline assignment: CDR1 SQVTM and CDR2 ANQGSEA. The CDR3 consists of 13 residues. For the CDR3, the DNA is TGCAGCGTTTTGGGGGAGGGAGGAAACACCATATATTTT. Its protein is CSVLGEGGNTIYF.

This clonotype came up many times. This chain uses TRBV12-3 or TRBV12-4 with TRBJ2-2; 8 nucleotides align to TRBD1. V lost 6 bases, J lost 8 bases, and 14 bases stayed unmatched. The CDR3 extends over 16 amino acids. The CDR3 nucleotides read TGTGCCAGCAGGAGCAAGTCCCGGGACAGGATGGGGGAGCTGTTTTTT. Translated: CASRSKSRDRMGELFF.

The sample holds many counts of this clonotype. The V call is TRBV3-1, the J call TRBJ2-1; 10 positions match TRBD2. The germline gives CDR1 LGHDT, CDR2 YNNKEL (reference sequence). The J segment lost 6 bases and the V segment lost 7 bases, leaving 12 bases of the junction unmatched. The CDR3 runs 16 residues. CDR3 sequence: CASTPTGTSATNEQFF. The CDR3 DNA reads TGTGCCAGCACCCCTACCGGGACTAGCGCCACCAATGAGCAGTTCTTC.

V and J are TRBV25-1 and TRBJ1-1; D is unresolved. The CDR3 consists of 11 residues. The V gene lost 5 bases and the J gene lost 8 bases, with 9 bases spanning the gap. In germline, CDR1 is MGHDK, CDR2 SYGVNS. The CDR3 DNA reads as TGTGCCAGCAGTCGAAGCAGGGAAGCTTTCTTT. As protein: CASSRSREAFF.

Of note for this clonotype: This may come from a read error, since a much larger clone is one base off. The chain employs TRBV11-2 and TRBJ2-1, with D uncertain. The V gene lost 0 bases and the J gene lost 7 bases, with 7 bases spanning the gap. CDR1 is SGHAT and CDR2 is FQNNGV in the germline V gene. The CDR3 spans 13 residues. CDR3 sequence: CASSLDPRNEQFF. The CDR3, as DNA: TGTGCCAGCAGCTTAGATCCGAGGAATGAGCAGTTCTTC.